Each of the 10 T cell receptor beta chains below was sequenced from the same sample in a study of beta chain features in type 1 diabetes. Study observations and caveats: TCRB CDR3s from Type 1 diabetes patients were moderately but significantly shorter in all four CD4+ subsets.

No antigen is known for these receptors. Every isolated RNA sample was fully reverse transcribed, so sequencing captured expressed TCRB transcripts. The repertoire was sequenced with immunoSEQ multiplex PCR; TCRdb's copy has only in-frame clones and lacks some. The repertoire holds a few hundred thousand clones, around 25% seen once, with 0.012% in the top ten. The sequenced sample consisted of naive CD4+ T cells from blood. The receptor set was obtained from a woman aged 25 to 39 with type 1 diabetes.

This clone appeared a few times. The genes are TRBV5-1 and TRBJ1-2; TRBD1 is a possible D gene (5 bases). V shed 1 base and J shed 4 bases, with 8 bases lying between them. Germline CDR1 is SGHRS and CDR2 is YFSETQ. This CDR3 has 13 residues. CDR3 in amino acids: CASSLSDSYGYTF. CDR3 nucleotides: TGCGCCAGCAGCTTGAGTGACAGCTATGGCTACACCTTC.

The chain carries TRBV7-9 and TRBJ2-2; TRBD1 matches 7 bases. Germline V CDR1 and CDR2: SEHNR, FQNEAQ (reference sequence). The CDR3 consists of 15 residues. V shed 2 bases, J shed 3 bases, and the junction held 3 bases outside the gene matches. Here the CDR3 DNA reads TGTGCCAGCAGCTTATTACAGGGGCACACCGGGGAGCTGTTTTTT. This gives the protein CASSLLQGHTGELFF. The whole variable domain, filled in from reference TRBV7-9 and TRBJ2-2, reads DTGVSQNPRHKITKRGQNVTFRCDPISEHNRLYWYRQTLGQGPEFLTYFQNEAQLEKSRLLSDRFSAERPKGSFSTLEIQRTEQGDSAMYLCASSLLQGHTGELFFGEGSRLTVL.

The V and J genes are TRBV19 and TRBJ1-1, with D perhaps matching TRBD1 (5 bases). Germline CDR1 LNHDA, CDR2 SQIVND (reference sequence). The ends were cut back, 2 bases at V and 4 bases at J, with 20 bases in the middle. CDR3 length: 17 residues. CDR3 loop: CASSIFGRGISSTEAFF. The CDR3 DNA follows: TGTGCCAGTAGTATATTTGGGAGGGGCATCAGCAGCACTGAAGCTTTCTTT.

This clone was found a few times. The chain's CDR3 is CASSLTFSGQGSLGGANVLTF. The CDR3, as DNA: TGTGCCAGCAGCTTAACATTTTCGGGACAGGGATCTCTCGGCGGGGCCAACGTCCTGACTTTC. J is TRBJ2-6 and V is TRBV7-8; 9 bases align to TRBD1. The V gene's germline CDR1 is SGHVS and CDR2 FQNEAQ. V shed 2 bases and J 4 bases; nucleotides not matched to a gene: 18. There are 21 residues in the CDR3.

This clone turned up a few times. This chain uses TRBV7-9 with TRBJ2-1, with 8 bases fitting TRBD1. V shed 3 bases and J 4 bases; nucleotides not matched to a gene: 2. The CDR3 extends over 14 amino acids. Germline V CDR1 and CDR2: SEHNR, FQNEAQ (reference sequence). The CDR3 sequence is CASSFRGQYNEQFF. CDR3 sequence (DNA): TGTGCCAGCAGCTTCAGGGGGCAGTACAATGAGCAGTTCTTC.

This clone was detected only a few times. The genes are TRBV30 and TRBJ1-1, with D maybe TRBD1 (5 bases). Germline V gene lookup returns CDR1 GTSNPN and CDR2 SVGIG (reference sequence). The ends were cut back, 2 bases at V and 0 bases at J, with 7 bases in the middle. The CDR3 extends over 13 amino acids. The CDR3: CAWSIRVNTEAFF. The CDR3 DNA reads TGTGCCTGGAGTATCAGGGTGAACACTGAAGCTTTCTTT.

The chain couples TRBV28 to TRBJ1-1, with 8 bases identical to TRBD1. CDR3 length: 13 amino acids. V gave up 7 bases and J gave up 5 bases; unmatched junction bases: 6. Germline CDR1 and CDR2: MDHEN and SYDVKM. In DNA, the CDR3 is TGTGCCAGCACAACAGGGGGTTGGACTGAAGCTTTCTTT. Its translation is CASTTGGWTEAFF.

The gene calls are TRBV4-2 and TRBJ2-1; 9 bases are shared with TRBD2. This CDR3 spans 17 amino acids. CDR1 is LGHNA, CDR2 YNFKEQ, per germline. V lost 1 base to trimming and J lost 4 bases; unmatched junction nucleotides: 8. Here the CDR3 reads CASSQAGRLAEYNEQFF. CDR3 nucleotides: TGTGCCAGCAGCCAAGCCGGACGACTAGCGGAGTACAATGAGCAGTTCTTC.

This clone was observed a few times. This sequence joins TRBV25-1 and TRBJ1-1, with TRBD1 matching over 8 bases. After removal of 8 bases from V and 5 bases from J, the junction contained 1 base not matched to a gene. Germline V lookup: CDR1 MGHDK, CDR2 SYGVNS. This CDR3 spans 11 amino acids. The chain's CDR3 is CASQGATEAFF. The CDR3 nucleotides read TGTGCCAGCCAGGGGGCAACTGAAGCTTTCTTT.

This chain joins TRBV29-1 and TRBJ2-3; 7 nucleotides align to TRBD1. The V gene's germline CDR1 is SQVTM and CDR2 ANQGSEA. The CDR3 totals 14 residues. V shed 6 bases and J 5 bases; nucleotides not matched to a gene: 11. This CDR3 reads CSVDRVIRGDTQYF. CDR3 sequence (DNA): TGCAGCGTCGACAGGGTCATTCGCGGAGATACGCAGTATTTT.